Described below is a single TCR beta chain sequence and its context. This record comes from a study of T cell repertoires in cytomegalovirus infection. MiXCR, applied by TCRdb to the reads, yields one record per CDR3 protein. This sample has 560,000 or so distinct CDR3 sequences; about 15% occur once, and the top ten carry 20% to 30%. Germline-derived CDR1 and CDR2 are SNHLY and FYNNEI. There are 13 residues in the CDR3. V gave up 9 bases and J gave up 5 bases, with 16 bases separating them. The receptor was isolated from a human donor in good health (CMV status not recorded). Some clones in this sample may be carry-over from other donors' samples. The chain joins TRBV2 to TRBJ1-2; D uncertain. Sequencing input: CD8+ T cells from PBMCs. The CDR3 loop is CARPGPVGYGYTF. The CDR3 DNA follows: TGTGCCAGGCCGGGCCCGGTCGGATATGGCTACACCTTC.